Reported below is one TCR beta chain. Its antigen remains unknown. The data stem from a study of OX40 agonist ivuxolimab in advanced cancers. About the study: Ivuxolimab, which is an agonistic anti-OX40 (CD134) antibody, was administered to the patients. Of the participants, 40% to 50% had some prior anti-PD-1, anti-PD-L1 or anti-CTLA-4 therapy, which was allowed. Participants averaged approximately 65 years of age (range about 23 to 80) and were under 90% male. Overall study findings and caveats: Compared with CD4+, CD8+ T cells on average had more expanded clones.

The V gene lost 0 bases and the J gene lost 2 bases, with 8 bases spanning the gap. Germline V gene data show CDR1 as LGHNA and CDR2 as YSLEER. This CDR3 has 15 residues. The protocol was immunoSEQ multiplex PCR, while the TCRdb copy is restricted to in-frame clones and leaves out a portion. There are fewer than 80,000 clones in the sample; under 90% occur only once, and 6.1% lies in the top ten. The material sequenced was CD4+ or CD8+ T cells sorted from blood, taken in a trial of the OX40 agonist ivuxolimab. The TCR comes from an adult with an advanced solid tumor such as melanoma, head and neck, liver or kidney cancer. The chain employs TRBV4-3 and TRBJ1-3, with D hard to call. Here the CDR3 DNA reads TGCGCCAGCAGCCAAGATAGTTCTACTGGAAACACCATATATTTT. It specifies CASSQDSSTGNTIYF.